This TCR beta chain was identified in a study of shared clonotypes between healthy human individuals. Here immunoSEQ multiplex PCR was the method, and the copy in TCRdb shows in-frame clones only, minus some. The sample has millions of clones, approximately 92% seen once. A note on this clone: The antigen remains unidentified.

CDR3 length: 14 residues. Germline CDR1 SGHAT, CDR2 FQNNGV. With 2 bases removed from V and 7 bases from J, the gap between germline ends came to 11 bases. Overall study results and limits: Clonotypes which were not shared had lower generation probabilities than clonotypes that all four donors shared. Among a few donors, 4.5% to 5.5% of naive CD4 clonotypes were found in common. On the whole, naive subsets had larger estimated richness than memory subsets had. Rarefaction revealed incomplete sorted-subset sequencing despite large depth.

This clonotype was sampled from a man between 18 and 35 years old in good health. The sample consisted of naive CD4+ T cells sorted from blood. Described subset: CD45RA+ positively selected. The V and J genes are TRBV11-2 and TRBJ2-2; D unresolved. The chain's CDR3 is CASSLLSAVGELFF. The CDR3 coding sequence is TGTGCCAGCAGCTTATTATCGGCGGTCGGGGAGCTGTTTTTT.